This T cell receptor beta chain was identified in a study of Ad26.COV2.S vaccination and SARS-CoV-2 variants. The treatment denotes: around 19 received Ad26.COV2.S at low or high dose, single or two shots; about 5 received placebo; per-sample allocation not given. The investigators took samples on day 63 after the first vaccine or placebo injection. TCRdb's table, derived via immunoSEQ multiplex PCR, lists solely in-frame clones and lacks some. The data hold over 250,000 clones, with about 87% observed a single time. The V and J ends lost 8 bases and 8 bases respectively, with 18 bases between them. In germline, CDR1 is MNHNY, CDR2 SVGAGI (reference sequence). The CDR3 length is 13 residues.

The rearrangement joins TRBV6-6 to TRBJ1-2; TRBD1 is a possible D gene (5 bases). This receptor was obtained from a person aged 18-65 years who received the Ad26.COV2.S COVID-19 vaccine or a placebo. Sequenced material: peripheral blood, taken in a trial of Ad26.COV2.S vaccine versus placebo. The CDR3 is CASAEEMRQGYTF. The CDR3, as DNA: TGTGCCAGCGCAGAGGAGATGAGACAGGGCTACACCTTC.